These 28 T cell receptor beta chains originate from one sample sequenced in a study of blood T cell repertoires in COVID-19. The protocol was immunoSEQ multiplex PCR, while the TCRdb copy is restricted to in-frame clones and leaves out a portion. The table shows approximately 200,000 clones, with 70% to 90% occurring only once. Material for sequencing was peripheral blood. The receptors stem from a man in his forties with acute or convalescent COVID-19.

V and J are TRBV4-3 and TRBJ1-6, with 8 bases fitting TRBD1. Germline CDR1 reads LGHNA; CDR2 reads YSLEER. The CDR3 runs to 15 residues. V shed 6 bases, J shed 9 bases, and the junction held 10 bases outside the gene matches. Written as DNA, the CDR3 is TGCGCCAGCAGTAGCTCCCGGACAGGGCCTTCACCCCTCCACTTT. Translating it yields CASSSSRTGPSPLHF.

The chain combines TRBV19 with TRBJ1-2; D gene unclear. The CDR3 length is 14 residues. V was trimmed by 7 bases and J by 5 bases, leaving 17 bases between them. From germline, CDR1 is LNHDA and CDR2 SQIVND (reference sequence). CDR3 nucleotide sequence: TGTGCCAGTACCACCGTCGGAGGGATTTATGGCTACACCTTC. As protein: CASTTVGGIYGYTF.

This chain joins TRBV13 and TRBJ2-5; D possibly corresponds to TRBD2 (6 bases). The CDR3 loop spans 14 amino acids. Germline V CDR1 and CDR2: PRHDT, FYEKMQ (reference sequence). The V and J ends lost 4 bases and 0 bases respectively, with 9 bases between them. Written as DNA, the CDR3 is TGTGCCAGCAGCTCGGGGGACTACCAAGAGACCCAGTACTTC. Translation gives CASSSGDYQETQYF.

This chain connects TRBV18 to TRBJ2-2, with 9 bases aligning to TRBD2. The J segment lost 4 bases and the V segment lost 2 bases, leaving 2 bases of the junction unmatched. CDR1 and CDR2 from the germline V gene are KGHSH and LQKENI. The CDR3 extends over 15 amino acids. DNA for the CDR3: TGTGCCAGCTCACCAGGACTAGCGACCACCGGGGAGCTGTTTTTT. It is translated as CASSPGLATTGELFF. Looking up the rest from reference TRBV18 and TRBJ2-2 gives the full variable domain: NAGVMQNPRHLVRRRGQEARLRCSPMKGHSHVYWYRQLPEEGLKFMVYLQKENIIDESGMPKERFSAEFPKEGPSILRIQQVVRGDSAAYFCASSPGLATTGELFFGEGSRLTVL.

Written as DNA, the CDR3 is TGTGCCAGCAGTTATAGAGGGACCCAGTACTTC. Its translation is CASSYRGTQYF. The rearrangement links TRBV6-5 to TRBJ2-5; D gene unclear. The germline V gene encodes CDR1 MNHEY and CDR2 SVGAGI. V was clipped by 3 bases and J by 7 bases, with 6 bases between them. The CDR3 runs to 11 residues.

The V gene is TRBV6-5, the J gene TRBJ1-5; TRBD1 is a possible D gene (5 bases). Trimming shortened V by 7 bases and J by 5 bases, and 12 bases separated the two germline ends. CDR3 size: 13 residues. Germline V gene lookup returns CDR1 MNHEY and CDR2 SVGAGI. The CDR3 DNA reads TGTGCCAGCACCTTCAGGGTTGATCAGCCCCAGCATTTT. Protein product: CASTFRVDQPQHF.

This clone appeared once. The V call is TRBV30, the J call TRBJ1-6; D might be TRBD1 (5 bases). Germline-derived CDR1 and CDR2 are GTSNPN and SVGIG (reference sequence). The CDR3 has 16 residues. V lost 3 bases to trimming and J lost 8 bases, with 20 bases between them. For the CDR3, the DNA is TGTGCCTGGAGCCCCCGGAGGGACCTACGGGATTCACCCCTCCACTTT. Encoded protein: CAWSPRRDLRDSPLHF.

This chain's CDR3 is CADRDGGADTQYF. The CDR3 DNA sequence: TGTGCCGACAGAGACGGGGGAGCAGATACGCAGTATTTT. The chain has TRBV12-3 or TRBV12-4 and TRBJ2-3; D may be TRBD2 (6 bases). The V and J ends lost 11 bases and 4 bases respectively, with 16 bases between them. The CDR3 is 13 amino acids.

V is TRBV6-6 and J is TRBJ2-1, with 9 bases matching TRBD1. The CDR3 has 15 residues. Germline V gives CDR1 MNHNY, CDR2 SVGAGI (reference sequence). Trimming took 5 bases from V and 6 from J; bases not matched to a gene: 8. The CDR3, as DNA: TGTGCCAGCAGTGACCGGGACAGGGTCAGCAATGAGCAGTTCTTC. This gives the protein CASSDRDRVSNEQFF.

The chain is built from TRBV5-4 and TRBJ1-2, with D perhaps TRBD1 (6 bases). In germline, CDR1 is SGHNT, CDR2 YYREEE (reference sequence). Trimming removed 4 bases at V and 10 bases at J, with 11 bases between. The CDR3 is made up of 11 amino acids. CDR3 coding DNA: TGTGCCAGCAGCACAGGGCTCGCCTACACCTTC. Protein product: CASSTGLAYTF.

The gene calls are TRBV7-9 and TRBJ2-1; possibly TRBD1 for D (6 bases). The germline gives CDR1 SEHNR, CDR2 FQNEAQ (reference sequence). The V and J ends lost 5 bases and 5 bases respectively, with 19 bases between them. The CDR3 has 16 residues. CDR3 nucleotide sequence: TGTGCCAGCAGCCCAACTCTTCTGGACAGAGACAATGAGCAGTTCTTC. Translated: CASSPTLLDRDNEQFF.

The genes are TRBV5-8 and TRBJ1-1; 7 bases match TRBD1. J was trimmed by 3 bases and V by 6 bases; bases with no gene match: 11. Germline V gene sequence: CDR1 SGHTS, CDR2 YDEGEE. The CDR3 has 15 amino acids. The CDR3 nucleotides read TGTGCCAGCATTCCGGGACAGTCCTGGGACACTGAAGCTTTCTTT. Translated, it gives CASIPGQSWDTEAFF.

V usage is TRBV6-4 and J usage is TRBJ2-2, with 11 bases that match TRBD2. The CDR3 covers 15 residues. Germline V gene lookup returns CDR1 MRHNA and CDR2 SNTAGT. After removal of 7 bases from V and 6 bases from J, the junction contained 7 bases not matched to a gene. The CDR3 bases are TGTGCCAGCAAGCCGGGACTAGCGGTGGCCGGGGAGCTGTTTTTT. Amino acids: CASKPGLAVAGELFF.

The chain carries TRBV7-8 and TRBJ2-7, with TRBD2 as a possible D gene (5 bases). Trimming stripped 5 bases from V and 4 bases from J, with 6 bases between. Germline V gene data show CDR1 as SGHVS and CDR2 as FQNEAQ. This CDR3 contains 11 residues. CDR3 region: CASSGEYEQYF. Written as DNA, the CDR3 is TGTGCCAGCAGCGGGGAGTACGAGCAGTACTTC.

This chain links TRBV5-1 with TRBJ2-4, with 13 bases that match TRBD2. V was pared by 0 bases and J by 6 bases, with 15 bases of the junction left unmatched. The CDR3 sequence is 20 residues long. Germline assignment: CDR1 SGHRS and CDR2 YFSETQ. CDR3 DNA sequence: TGCGCCAGCAGCTTGGCCGGGACTAGCGGGGCGACGCTAGTGGGAAACATTCAGTACTTC. Translation gives CASSLAGTSGATLVGNIQYF.

V usage is TRBV5-6 and J usage is TRBJ2-7; D is unresolved. CDR3 length: 13 residues. The germline CDR1 and CDR2 sequences are SGHDT and YYEEEE. The V and J ends lost 5 bases and 3 bases respectively, with 12 bases between them. CDR3 in DNA: TGTGCCAGCAGGGAGAGGTGGAGCTACGAGCAGTACTTC. Translation gives CASRERWSYEQYF.

This chain joins TRBV24-1 and TRBJ2-5; D is perhaps TRBD2 (7 bases). This CDR3 spans 16 amino acids. Germline V CDR1 and CDR2: KGHDR, SFDVKD. V lost 0 bases to trimming and J lost 5 bases, with 15 bases between them. DNA for the CDR3: TGTGCCACCAGTGATTTGGCGGGGGCCAAGGGCGAGACCCAGTACTTC. Amino acids: CATSDLAGAKGETQYF.

The rearrangement joins TRBV30 to TRBJ1-1, with D possibly TRBD1 on 5 matching bases. The CDR3 is made up of 15 amino acids. In germline, CDR1 is GTSNPN, CDR2 SVGIG (reference sequence). Trimming took 2 bases from V and 0 from J, leaving 13 bases between them. CDR3 residues: CAWSRGDWMNTEAFF. DNA for the CDR3: TGTGCCTGGAGTAGAGGGGACTGGATGAACACTGAAGCTTTCTTT.

As DNA, the CDR3 is TGTGCCAGCAGTCGCCAGGGAAACACCATATATTTT. Translation: CASSRQGNTIYF. This chain links TRBV2 with TRBJ1-3; D is unclear. V gave up 5 bases and J gave up 4 bases, with 6 bases separating them. Looked up from germline, CDR1 is SNHLY and CDR2 is FYNNEI. The CDR3 consists of 12 residues.

The genes are TRBV28 and TRBJ1-1; D gene ambiguous. Per the germline V gene, CDR1 is MDHEN and CDR2 is SYDVKM. The V gene lost 5 bases and the J gene lost 4 bases, with 8 bases spanning the gap. CDR3 length: 12 residues. CDR3 in amino acids: CASSQASTEAFF. For the CDR3, the DNA is TGTGCCAGCAGTCAGGCCTCCACTGAAGCTTTCTTT.

The V and J genes are TRBV7-2 and TRBJ2-1; TRBD2 is a possible D gene (5 bases). The V gene lost 2 bases and the J gene lost 12 bases, with 8 bases spanning the gap. CDR1 and CDR2 (germline): SGHTA, FQGNSA. This CDR3 spans 11 amino acids. Here the CDR3 reads CASSLREWQFF. In DNA form, the CDR3 reads TGTGCCAGCAGCTTAAGGGAGTGGCAGTTCTTC.

The sample holds one count of this clone. This rearrangement joins TRBV6-6 to TRBJ1-2, with TRBD1 identical over 8 bases. This CDR3 has 13 amino acids. Germline V CDR1 and CDR2: MNHNY, SVGAGI (reference sequence). V shed 6 bases and J 6 bases; nucleotides not matched to a gene: 6. CDR3 sequence: CASSGQGSDGYTF. CDR3 nucleotides: TGTGCCAGCAGCGGACAGGGAAGTGATGGCTACACCTTC.

This sequence joins TRBV6-5 and TRBJ1-6; the D gene is possibly TRBD1 (5 bases). The CDR3 totals 15 residues. V lost 6 bases to trimming and J lost 7 bases, with 16 bases between them. Germline CDR1 is MNHEY and CDR2 is SVGAGI. CDR3 residues: CASSPQGSANSPLHF. For the CDR3, the DNA is TGTGCCAGCAGCCCCCAGGGCTCTGCCAATTCACCCCTCCACTTT.

This chain connects TRBV5-6 to TRBJ2-1; 9 nucleotides line up with TRBD2. CDR1 SGHDT and CDR2 YYEEEE come from the germline V gene. This CDR3 spans 15 amino acids. The V gene end was trimmed by 1 base and the J gene end by 7 bases; junction bases not matched to a gene: 6. The CDR3 reads CASSLPGGGANEQFF. CDR3 nucleotides: TGTGCCAGCAGCTTGCCCGGCGGGGGGGCGAATGAGCAGTTCTTC.

The V and J genes are TRBV30 and TRBJ1-1; 7 positions agree with TRBD1. The germline gives CDR1 GTSNPN, CDR2 SVGIG (reference sequence). V lost 2 bases, J lost 1 base, and 1 base stayed unmatched. This CDR3 spans 13 amino acids. CDR3 coding DNA: TGTGCCTGGAGTACAGGGGAGAACACTGAAGCTTTCTTT. This codes for CAWSTGENTEAFF.

The chain employs TRBV5-8 and TRBJ1-2, with D tentatively TRBD1 (5 bases). The V gene's germline CDR1 is SGHTS and CDR2 YDEGEE. Trimming left V 0 bases short and J 8 bases short, with 14 bases between. This CDR3 comprises 14 residues. In DNA form, the CDR3 reads TGTGCCAGCAGCTTGGAAGCCAGGGCGGTCGGCTACACCTTC. Its protein product is CASSLEARAVGYTF.

This clone came up once. This chain joins TRBV12-3 or TRBV12-4 and TRBJ2-1; TRBD1 matches 8 bases. CDR3 size: 11 residues. V lost 6 bases and J lost 12; bases outside the gene matches: 4. The CDR3 protein is CASSPGGVQFF. CDR3 sequence (DNA): TGTGCCAGCAGCCCAGGGGGCGTGCAGTTCTTC.

The CDR3 loop is CASEVAGGLETQYF. The CDR3 DNA is TGTGCCAGCGAGGTGGCGGGGGGGTTGGAGACCCAGTACTTC. This sequence joins TRBV6-5 and TRBJ2-5; 9 nucleotides match TRBD2. Germline V gene sequence: CDR1 MNHEY, CDR2 SVGAGI. With V trimmed by 8 bases and J by 5 bases, 9 bases remained unmatched. The CDR3 has 14 amino acids.